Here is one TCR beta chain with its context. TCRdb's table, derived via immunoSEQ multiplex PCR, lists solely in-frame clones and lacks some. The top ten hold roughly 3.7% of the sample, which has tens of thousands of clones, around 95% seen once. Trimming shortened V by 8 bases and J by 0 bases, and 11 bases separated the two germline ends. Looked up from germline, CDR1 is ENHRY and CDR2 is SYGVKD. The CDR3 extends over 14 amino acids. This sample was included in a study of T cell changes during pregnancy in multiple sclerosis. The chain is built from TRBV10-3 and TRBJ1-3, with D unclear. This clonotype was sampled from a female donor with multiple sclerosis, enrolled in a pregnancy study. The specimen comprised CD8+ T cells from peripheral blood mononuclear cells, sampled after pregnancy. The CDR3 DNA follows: TGTGCCATCCGGTCCCCTAGCTCTGGAAACACCATATATTTT. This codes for CAIRSPSSGNTIYF.